The 22 T cell receptor beta chains reported below all come from one sample, sequenced in a study of T cell changes during pregnancy in multiple sclerosis. Profiling relied on immunoSEQ multiplex PCR, and the TCRdb table lists in-frame clones only, not all of them. The sample yields some 130,000 clones, roughly 96% seen once. The input for sequencing was peripheral blood, taken after pregnancy. These receptors were taken from a female donor with multiple sclerosis, enrolled in a pregnancy study.

The rearrangement joins TRBV5-8 to TRBJ2-5; D ambiguous. Germline V gene data show CDR1 as SGHTS and CDR2 as YDEGEE. V was cut by 0 bases and J by 3 bases, with 12 bases left in between. CDR3 length equals 15 residues. For the CDR3, the DNA is TGTGCCAGCAGCTTGGCCGGCAGGCAGAAAGAGACCCAGTACTTC. Its translation is CASSLAGRQKETQYF.

This clone has more than one count but fewer than ten. CDR3 region: CAWKGDRDTEAFF. CDR3 sequence (DNA): TGTGCCTGGAAGGGGGATCGCGACACTGAAGCTTTCTTT. The chain combines TRBV30 with TRBJ1-1; the D gene is possibly TRBD1 (6 bases). Between the trimmed V and J ends, which lost 4 bases and 3 bases, there was a span of 12 bases. The CDR3 loop spans 13 amino acids. The germline V gene encodes CDR1 GTSNPN and CDR2 SVGIG (reference sequence).

The genes are TRBV2 and TRBJ1-2; 7 nucleotides agree with TRBD1. Germline V gene data show CDR1 as SNHLY and CDR2 as FYNNEI. The CDR3 totals 15 residues. The V gene end was trimmed by 6 bases and the J gene end by 8 bases; junction bases not matched to a gene: 15. In DNA, the CDR3 is TGTGCCAGCAGGACGGGATTAGGGACAGTCTACGGCTACACCTTC. It codes for CASRTGLGTVYGYTF.

The J gene is TRBJ1-1, the V gene TRBV2, with D perhaps TRBD1 (5 bases). The CDR3 contains 13 residues. V lost 6 bases and J 0 bases, leaving 8 bases between the germline ends. Germline CDR1 reads SNHLY; CDR2 reads FYNNEI. The CDR3 DNA reads as TGTGCCAGCAGGGAGACAGTGAACACTGAAGCTTTCTTT. It yields the protein CASRETVNTEAFF.

The rearrangement uses TRBV6-1 and TRBJ2-1; 8 positions agree with TRBD1. With 5 bases clipped from V and 8 bases from J, the junction kept 11 bases outside the gene matches. Germline V gives CDR1 MNHNS, CDR2 SASEGT. The CDR3 has 15 residues. The chain's CDR3 is CASSSTRTGRDEQFF. CDR3 nucleotides: TGTGCCAGCAGTTCCACCAGGACAGGGAGAGATGAGCAGTTCTTC.

The CDR3 spells CASSEEEDGNQPQHF. In nucleotides, the CDR3 is TGTGCCAGCAGTGAAGAGGAGGATGGCAATCAGCCCCAGCATTTT. V is TRBV2 and J is TRBJ1-5; no definite D call. CDR1 and CDR2 (germline): SNHLY, FYNNEI. This CDR3 spans 15 amino acids. The V gene lost 1 base and the J gene lost 2 bases, with 9 bases spanning the gap.

Concerning this clone: The sample has other DNA sequences that encode this CDR3 too. The chain is built from TRBV5-1 and TRBJ1-2; perhaps TRBD1 as D (5 bases). V was cut by 0 bases and J by 4 bases, with 10 bases left in between. This CDR3 is 14 amino acids long. Germline CDR1 reads SGHRS; CDR2 reads YFSETQ. CDR3 amino acids: CASSLGQGGYGYTF. In nucleotides, the CDR3 is TGCGCCAGCAGCTTGGGCCAGGGAGGCTATGGCTACACCTTC.

The rearrangement uses TRBV30 and TRBJ2-7; 8 nucleotides agree with TRBD2. The ends lost 0 bases at V and 2 bases at J; junction bases unmatched: 9. The CDR3 totals 16 residues. Looked up from germline, CDR1 is GTSNPN and CDR2 is SVGIG (reference sequence). The CDR3 DNA is TGTGCCTGGAGTGTAAGGTCTGCCGGGAGGGCCTACGAGCAGTACTTC. Translating it yields CAWSVRSAGRAYEQYF.

The chain is built from TRBV28 and TRBJ1-3, with 8 bases fitting TRBD1. Losses at the gene ends were 6 bases for V and 0 bases for J; bases not matched to a gene: 7. CDR1 is MDHEN and CDR2 is SYDVKM in the germline V gene. CDR3 length: 16 amino acids. CDR3 bases: TGTGCCAGCAGCCCTCCGGGACAGGCCTCTGGAAACACCATATATTTT. Its protein is CASSPPGQASGNTIYF.

V usage is TRBV5-5 and J usage is TRBJ1-4; possibly TRBD1 for D (5 bases). V shed 4 bases and J shed 0 bases, with 19 bases lying between them. The CDR3 extends over 18 amino acids. The germline V gene encodes CDR1 SGHKS and CDR2 YYEKEE (reference sequence). CDR3 in amino acids: CASSHGAFGLSTNEKLFF. The CDR3 region has the DNA TGTGCCAGCAGCCATGGGGCCTTCGGGCTTTCAACTAATGAAAAACTGTTTTTT.

This chain connects TRBV15 to TRBJ1-5; 8 nucleotides match TRBD1. After removal of 6 bases from V and 0 bases from J, the junction contained 1 base not matched to a gene. Germline V lookup: CDR1 LNHNV, CDR2 YYDKDF (reference sequence). This CDR3 spans 14 amino acids. In DNA form, the CDR3 reads TGTGCCACCAGGACAGGGGATAGCAATCAGCCCCAGCATTTT. Protein: CATRTGDSNQPQHF.

The rearrangement links TRBV7-9 to TRBJ2-5; TRBD2 might be the D (6 bases). V lost 0 bases, J lost 5 bases, and 13 bases lay in between. Germline V CDR1 and CDR2: SEHNR, FQNEAQ (reference sequence). The CDR3 has 15 residues. The CDR3 DNA reads as TGTGCCAGCAGCTTAGCGAATCCGGGGAGGGAGACCCAGTACTTC. It encodes CASSLANPGRETQYF.

The V gene is TRBV5-1, the J gene TRBJ2-5; 8 bases agree with TRBD1. The CDR3 extends over 16 amino acids. The ends lost 4 bases at V and 1 base at J; junction bases unmatched: 9. The germline gives CDR1 SGHRS, CDR2 YFSETQ. DNA for the CDR3: TGCGCCAGCAGCGCATCAGGGGGCGACGGCCAAGAGACCCAGTACTTC. Amino acids: CASSASGGDGQETQYF.

V gene TRBV7-9 combines with J gene TRBJ1-1; 7 bases map to TRBD1. Trimming removed 1 base from V and 1 base from J; junction bases left unmatched: 6. This CDR3 has 16 amino acids. Germline V gene sequence: CDR1 SEHNR, CDR2 FQNEAQ (reference sequence). DNA of the CDR3: TGTGCCAGCAGCTTAGAGGAACAGGGGAGGAACACTGAAGCTTTCTTT. This gives the protein CASSLEEQGRNTEAFF.

This clone was seen only a few times. The chain joins TRBV4-3 to TRBJ1-1, with D possibly being TRBD1 (5 bases). The CDR3 spans 13 residues. V was pared by 0 bases and J by 13 bases, with 15 bases between. Germline CDR1 and CDR2: LGHNA and YSLEER. The CDR3 DNA follows: TGCGCCAGCAGCCAAGATCATATAGGGGAGGTTTTCTTT. Translated: CASSQDHIGEVFF.

This rearrangement joins TRBV28 to TRBJ2-1, with TRBD2 identical over 11 bases. CDR1 and CDR2 (germline): MDHEN, SYDVKM. The CDR3 has 15 residues. The V gene end was trimmed by 7 bases and the J gene end by 3 bases; junction bases not matched to a gene: 5. CDR3 loop: CASTLAGGSYNEQFF. CDR3 nucleotides: TGTGCCAGCACCTTAGCGGGAGGGAGCTACAATGAGCAGTTCTTC.

This chain joins TRBV15 and TRBJ2-7; D is perhaps TRBD2 (6 bases). Germline assignment: CDR1 LNHNV and CDR2 YYDKDF (reference sequence). CDR3 size: 12 residues. V lost 8 bases and J 6 bases, leaving 14 bases between the germline ends. The CDR3 bases are TGTGCCACCGGCGGGGCGCCGGGCGAGCAGTACTTC. It translates to CATGGAPGEQYF. Looking up the rest from reference TRBV15 and TRBJ2-7 gives the full variable domain: DAMVIQNPRYQVTQFGKPVTLSCSQTLNHNVMYWYQQKSSQAPKLLFHYYDKDFNNEADTPDNFQSRRPNTSFCFLDIRSPGLGDTAMYLCATGGAPGEQYFGPGTRLTVT.

Notes on this clone: One end of the junction varies from germline; a read error may be responsible. The rearrangement uses TRBV11-2 and TRBJ1-4; 8 bases map to TRBD1. The CDR3 is made up of 17 amino acids. Germline values: CDR1 SGHAT, CDR2 FQNNGV. The CDR3 nucleotides read TGTGCCAGCAGCTTAGCGGGACAGGCCCCAAGGACAGAAAAACTGTTCTTT. Protein product: CASSLAGQAPRTEKLFF. The full variable domain, with the rest looked up from reference TRBV11-2 and TRBJ1-4, is EAGVAQSPRYKIIEKRQSVAFWCNPISGHATLYWYQQILGQGPKLLIQFQNNGVVDDSQLPKDRFSAERLKGVDSTLKIQPAKLEDSAVYLCASSLAGQAPRTEKLFFGSGTQLSVL.

This sequence joins TRBV6-5 and TRBJ2-1; TRBD1 aligns across 9 bases. The germline gives CDR1 MNHEY, CDR2 SVGAGI. V trimming: 6 bases; J trimming: 5 bases; junction bases outside the gene matches: 2. There are 13 residues in the CDR3. CDR3 region: CASRYRGHNEQFF. DNA for the CDR3: TGTGCCAGCAGATACAGGGGGCACAATGAGCAGTTCTTC.

The chain has TRBV2 and TRBJ1-5; D is unclear. Germline V gene sequence: CDR1 SNHLY, CDR2 FYNNEI. V shed 5 bases and J shed 3 bases, with 17 bases lying between them. The CDR3 extends over 16 amino acids. The CDR3 region is CASSREAINLNQPQHF. The CDR3 DNA sequence: TGTGCCAGCAGTAGGGAGGCCATTAATCTCAATCAGCCCCAGCATTTT.

The chain couples TRBV19 to TRBJ2-1; D is unclear. This CDR3 spans 16 amino acids. CDR1 and CDR2 from the germline V gene are LNHDA and SQIVND (reference sequence). V was pared by 6 bases and J by 7 bases, with 22 bases between. The CDR3 DNA follows: TGTGCCAGTAGCCCCGGGTGGAGCAGCTACTTGAATGAGCAGTTCTTC. This gives the protein CASSPGWSSYLNEQFF.

V gene TRBV28 combines with J gene TRBJ2-5, with D possibly being TRBD1 (6 bases). The CDR3 is made up of 11 amino acids. V was clipped by 4 bases and J by 9 bases, with 9 bases between them. From germline, CDR1 is MDHEN and CDR2 SYDVKM. The CDR3 is CASSWGRAQYF. The CDR3 DNA follows: TGTGCCAGCAGTTGGGGGCGGGCCCAGTACTTC. Full variable domain (rest looked up from reference TRBV28 and TRBJ2-5): DVKVTQSSRYLVKRTGEKVFLECVQDMDHENMFWYRQDPGLGLRLIYFSYDVKMKEKGDIPEGYSVSREKKERFSLILESASTNQTSMYLCASSWGRAQYFGPGTRLLVL.